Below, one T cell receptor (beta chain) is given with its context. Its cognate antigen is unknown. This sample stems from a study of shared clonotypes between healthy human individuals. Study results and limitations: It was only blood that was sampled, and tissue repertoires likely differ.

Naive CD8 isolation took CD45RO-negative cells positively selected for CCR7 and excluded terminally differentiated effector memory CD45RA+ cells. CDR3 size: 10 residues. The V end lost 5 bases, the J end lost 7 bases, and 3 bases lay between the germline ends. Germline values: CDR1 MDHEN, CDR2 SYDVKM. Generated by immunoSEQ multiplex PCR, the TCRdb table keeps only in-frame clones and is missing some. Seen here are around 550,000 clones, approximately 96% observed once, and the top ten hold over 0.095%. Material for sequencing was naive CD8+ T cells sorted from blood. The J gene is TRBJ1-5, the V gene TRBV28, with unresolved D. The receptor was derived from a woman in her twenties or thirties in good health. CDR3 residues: CASSEQPQHF. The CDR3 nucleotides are TGTGCCAGCAGTGAACAGCCCCAGCATTTT.